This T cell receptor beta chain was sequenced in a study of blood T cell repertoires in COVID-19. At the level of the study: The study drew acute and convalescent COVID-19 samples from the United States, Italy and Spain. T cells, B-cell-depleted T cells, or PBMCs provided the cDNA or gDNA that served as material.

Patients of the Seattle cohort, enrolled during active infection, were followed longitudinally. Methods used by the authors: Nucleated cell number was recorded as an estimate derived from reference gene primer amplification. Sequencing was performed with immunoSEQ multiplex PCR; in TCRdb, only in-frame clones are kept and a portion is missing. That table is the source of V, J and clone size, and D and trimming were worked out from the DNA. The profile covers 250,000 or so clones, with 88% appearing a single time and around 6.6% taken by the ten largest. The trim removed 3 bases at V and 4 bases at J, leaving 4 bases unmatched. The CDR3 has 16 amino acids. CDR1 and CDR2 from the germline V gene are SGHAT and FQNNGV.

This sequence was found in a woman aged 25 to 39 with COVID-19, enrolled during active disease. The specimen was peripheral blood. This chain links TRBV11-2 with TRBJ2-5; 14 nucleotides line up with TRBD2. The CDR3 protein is CASSLGLAGVSETQYF. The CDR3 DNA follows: TGTGCCAGCAGCTTGGGACTAGCGGGAGTTTCAGAGACCCAGTACTTC.